These 9 T cell receptor beta chains share one sample of origin, sequenced in a study of blood T cell repertoires in COVID-19. Sequencing used immunoSEQ multiplex PCR; TCRdb keeps in-frame clones, though not all of them. Of around 190,000 clones listed, 80% to 90% are singletons. The sequencing sample was made of PBMCs or T cells enriched from blood (not recorded which). These receptors all stem from a man aged 40-50 years who had recovered from COVID-19.

The rearrangement joins TRBV5-1 to TRBJ1-4; the match to TRBD1 covers 8 bases. Germline lookup yields CDR1 SGHRS and CDR2 YFSETQ. This CDR3 comprises 14 residues. Trimming cost V 2 bases and J 4 bases; bases outside gene matches: 1. Written as DNA, the CDR3 is TGCGCCAGCAGCTTCGACAGGGGTAATGAAAAACTGTTTTTT. Its translation is CASSFDRGNEKLFF.

The CDR3 nucleotides are TGCAGCGGCTCAAGCACAGCCAACACTGAAGCTTTCTTT. Protein product: CSGSSTANTEAFF. The V and J genes are TRBV29-1 and TRBJ1-1, with D unclear. Germline V gene data show CDR1 as SQVTM and CDR2 as ANQGSEA. This CDR3 region has 13 residues. Trimming took 7 bases from V and 2 from J, leaving 14 bases between them.

This clone has a single count. Different DNA sequences within this sample yield the same CDR3. This chain uses TRBV2 with TRBJ1-2, with 8 bases that match TRBD1. The length of the CDR3 is 13 residues. Per germline, CDR1 SNHLY and CDR2 FYNNEI. Unmatched junction bases numbered 4, after V lost 5 bases and J lost 5 bases. The CDR3 sequence: CASSPGQAYGYTF. In nucleotides, the CDR3 is TGTGCCAGCAGTCCGGGACAGGCTTATGGCTACACCTTC.

The chain combines TRBV11-2 with TRBJ2-1, with 8 positions matching TRBD2. The CDR3 is 15 amino acids. Germline V gene lookup returns CDR1 SGHAT and CDR2 FQNNGV. Trimming cost V 1 base and J 4 bases; bases outside gene matches: 3. The CDR3 loop is CASSLALAGYNEQFF. DNA of the CDR3: TGTGCCAGCAGCTTAGCTTTAGCGGGGTACAATGAGCAGTTCTTC. Drawing the rest from reference TRBV11-2 and TRBJ2-1, the complete variable domain is EAGVAQSPRYKIIEKRQSVAFWCNPISGHATLYWYQQILGQGPKLLIQFQNNGVVDDSQLPKDRFSAERLKGVDSTLKIQPAKLEDSAVYLCASSLALAGYNEQFFGPGTRLTVL.

The chain combines TRBV21-1 with TRBJ1-4; whether TRBD1, the table's D call, matches the DNA was not checked. TRBV21-1 is a pseudogene locus. This CDR3 has 14 residues. DNA of the CDR3: TGTGCCAGCGGTCTAGGACAGGGAAATGAAAAACTGTTTTTT. Protein product: CASGLGQGNEKLFF.

This chain joins TRBV7-9 and TRBJ1-6, with D tentatively TRBD1 (5 bases). Germline V lookup: CDR1 SEHNR, CDR2 FQNEAQ (reference sequence). The CDR3 is made up of 15 amino acids. Trimming pared 4 bases from V and 9 bases from J, leaving 16 bases between. CDR3: CASSSEAAGGSPLHF. The DNA for the CDR3 is TGTGCCAGCAGCTCGGAAGCAGCGGGGGGTTCACCCCTCCACTTT.

The chain uses TRBV6-1 and TRBJ2-3; TRBD2 matches at 8 bases. This CDR3 spans 19 amino acids. Germline assignment: CDR1 MNHNS and CDR2 SASEGT. V trimming: 0 bases; J trimming: 2 bases; junction bases outside the gene matches: 13. The CDR3 DNA reads as TGTGCCAGCAGTGAAGCCCTACACGGGGGCGGGGGGTCCACAGATACGCAGTATTTT. Protein: CASSEALHGGGGSTDTQYF.

The V gene is TRBV5-6, the J gene TRBJ1-2; the match to TRBD1 covers 7 bases. Germline values: CDR1 SGHDT, CDR2 YYEEEE. This CDR3 is 14 amino acids long. The trim removed 1 base at V and 8 bases at J, leaving 8 bases unmatched. Here the CDR3 reads CASSLRWTGGGYTF. The CDR3 DNA reads TGTGCCAGCAGCTTGAGGTGGACAGGCGGGGGCTACACCTTC.

CDR3 in amino acids: CASSVGRVNSPLHF. CDR3 nucleotides: TGTGCCAGCAGCGTAGGCAGGGTAAATTCACCCCTCCACTTT. V gene TRBV9 combines with J gene TRBJ1-6, with a tentative D call TRBD1 (5 bases). V was shortened by 0 bases and J by 7 bases, with 8 bases between the two germline ends. CDR1 SGDLS and CDR2 YYNGEE come from the germline V gene. This CDR3 region has 14 residues.